This T cell receptor beta chain was sequenced for a study of control samples from healthy donors and cancer patients. Germline CDR1 KGHSH, CDR2 LQKENI. The CDR3 spans 14 residues. V gave up 2 bases and J gave up 3 bases, with 10 bases separating them. Assay used: immunoSEQ multiplex PCR; TCRdb lists only in-frame clones, some missing. The sample records some 71,000 clones, roughly 86% being singletons. Sample: PBMCs. V is TRBV18 and J is TRBJ2-5; D is tentatively TRBD1 or TRBD2 (5 bases each). The sequence was collected from a man in his sixties with lung cancer. For the CDR3, the DNA is TGTGCCAGCTCACCAACCGGGACGGAAGAGACCCAGTACTTC. This sequence encodes CASSPTGTEETQYF.